These 13 T cell receptor beta chains originate from one sample sequenced in a study of T cell changes during pregnancy in multiple sclerosis (dated by TCRdb to the late 2010s). The method behind the library was the immunoSEQ multiplex PCR assay. TCRdb mirrors the immuneACCESS table, restricted to in-frame sequences. Some clones are absent from its copies; in checked studies, under half trace to an unresolved V gene, and the reason for the others is unknown. The sample table shows 40,000 or so clones, and about nine tenths are seen once. The top ten hold more than 0.45% of the sample. This specimen consisted of CD4+ T cells from peripheral blood mononuclear cells, obtained in the first trimester of pregnancy. These receptors were collected from a female donor in good health, enrolled as a control in a pregnancy study.

This sequence joins TRBV6-5 and TRBJ1-6, with D perhaps matching TRBD1 (5 bases). V shed 2 bases and J shed 13 bases, with 15 bases lying between them. Germline V gene sequence: CDR1 MNHEY, CDR2 SVGAGI. CDR3 size: 14 residues. The CDR3 loop reads CASSYSGTNPPLHF. The CDR3 DNA reads TGTGCCAGCAGTTACAGTGGGACTAACCCGCCCCTCCACTTT.

The chain uses TRBV18 and TRBJ1-2, with 7 positions matching TRBD1. J lost 0 bases, V lost 6 bases, and 19 bases had no gene match. The CDR3 runs to 19 residues. The germline V gene has CDR1 KGHSH and CDR2 LQKENI. This chain's CDR3 is CASSISLTGARTSNYGYTF. CDR3 coding DNA: TGTGCCAGCTCGATCTCGCTTACAGGGGCGAGGACTTCTAACTATGGCTACACCTTC. The full variable domain, rest sourced from reference TRBV18 and TRBJ1-2, is NAGVMQNPRHLVRRRGQEARLRCSPMKGHSHVYWYRQLPEEGLKFMVYLQKENIIDESGMPKERFSAEFPKEGPSILRIQQVVRGDSAAYFCASSISLTGARTSNYGYTFGSGTRLTVV.

V gene TRBV2 combines with J gene TRBJ1-6; no reliable D call. The CDR3 extends over 11 amino acids. Trimming left V 4 bases short and J 9 bases short, with 4 bases between. CDR1 and CDR2 from the germline V gene are SNHLY and FYNNEI. The CDR3 reads CASSAGSPLHF. The CDR3 DNA sequence: TGTGCCAGCAGTGCGGGTTCACCCCTCCACTTT.

This chain connects TRBV4-3 to TRBJ2-5; no clear D gene. Trimming pared 4 bases from V and 9 bases from J, leaving 15 bases between. CDR3 size: 13 residues. Germline lookup yields CDR1 LGHNA and CDR2 YSLEER. The CDR3 loop is CASSRDSFGPQYF. The DNA of the CDR3 is TGCGCCAGCAGCCGAGACTCTTTTGGCCCCCAGTACTTC.

This clone was seen a single time. This sequence joins TRBV6-1 and TRBJ1-5, with 7 bases lining up with TRBD1. Germline CDR1 reads MNHNS; CDR2 reads SASEGT. The J segment lost 2 bases and the V segment lost 4 bases, leaving 5 bases of the junction unmatched. This CDR3 has 15 amino acids. CDR3 loop: CASSVGTARNQPQHF. The CDR3 nucleotides are TGTGCCAGCAGTGTCGGGACAGCACGCAATCAGCCCCAGCATTTT.

V usage is TRBV2 and J usage is TRBJ1-6, with D uncertain. Germline V gene lookup returns CDR1 SNHLY and CDR2 FYNNEI. V was cut by 8 bases and J by 7 bases, with 21 bases left in between. CDR3 length equals 16 residues. The CDR3 nucleotides are TGTGCCAGCGTACGGAGGGAGGATCTAGCGAATTCACCCCTCCACTTT. Its translation is CASVRREDLANSPLHF. The variable domain in full, completed from reference TRBV2 and TRBJ1-6, reads EPEVTQTPSHQVTQMGQEVILRCVPISNHLYFYWYRQILGQKVEFLVSFYNNEISEKSEIFDDQFSVERPDGSNFTLKIRSTKLEDSAMYFCASVRREDLANSPLHFGNGTRLTVT.

The rearrangement uses TRBV19 and TRBJ2-7; the D gene is possibly TRBD2 (5 bases). Germline CDR1 and CDR2: LNHDA and SQIVND (reference sequence). Trimming left V 7 bases short and J 0 bases short, with 13 bases between. The CDR3 loop spans 14 amino acids. The CDR3 DNA is TGTGCCAGTAATAACGAAGGACTCTCCTACGAGCAGTACTTC. Its translation is CASNNEGLSYEQYF.

The chain combines TRBV5-1 with TRBJ2-1; TRBD2 matches 11 bases. CDR3 length: 16 residues. The germline gives CDR1 SGHRS, CDR2 YFSETQ. V shed 4 bases and J 3 bases; nucleotides not matched to a gene: 6. CDR3 sequence reads: CASSGTSGGIYNEQFF. Written as DNA, the CDR3 is TGCGCCAGCAGCGGAACTAGCGGGGGAATCTACAATGAGCAGTTCTTC.

The chain is built from TRBV7-2 and TRBJ2-1; 13 nucleotides align to TRBD2. The J segment lost 15 bases and the V segment lost 3 bases, leaving 8 bases of the junction unmatched. This CDR3 has 14 residues. CDR1 and CDR2 (germline): SGHTA, FQGNSA. In DNA, the CDR3 is TGTGCCAGCAGCTTTGGGACTAGCGGGGCGCGCACGTTCTTC. Translation: CASSFGTSGARTFF.

The chain couples TRBV19 to TRBJ1-2; D gene uncertain. CDR1 LNHDA and CDR2 SQIVND come from the germline V gene (reference sequence). CDR3 length: 14 residues. Trimming removed 5 bases at V and 1 base at J, with 11 bases between. The DNA of the CDR3 is TGTGCCAGTAGTCCTTCCCAGGTTAACTATGGCTACACCTTC. This encodes CASSPSQVNYGYTF.

V gene TRBV13 combines with J gene TRBJ1-4, with 7 bases matching TRBD1. Germline values: CDR1 PRHDT, CDR2 FYEKMQ (reference sequence). This CDR3 is built from 16 residues. With 5 bases clipped from V and 5 bases from J, the junction kept 11 bases outside the gene matches. Written as DNA, the CDR3 is TGTGCCAGCAGCCTCAGGCCGGGACAGCGGAATGAAAAACTGTTTTTT. This encodes CASSLRPGQRNEKLFF. The full variable domain, its missing parts supplied by reference TRBV13 and TRBJ1-4, is AAGVIQSPRHLIKEKRETATLKCYPIPRHDTVYWYQQGPGQDPQFLISFYEKMQSDKGSIPDRFSAQQFSDYHSELNMSSLELGDSALYFCASSLRPGQRNEKLFFGSGTQLSVL.

This clone occurred once. The genes are TRBV4-3 and TRBJ2-7, with a weak D call TRBD1 (5 bases). CDR1 is LGHNA and CDR2 is YSLEER in the germline V gene. The CDR3 extends over 13 amino acids. With 2 bases removed from V and 3 bases from J, the gap between germline ends came to 8 bases. This chain's CDR3 is CASSQRRGYEQYF. CDR3 DNA: TGCGCCAGCAGCCAAAGAAGGGGCTACGAGCAGTACTTC.

The chain uses TRBV6-6 and TRBJ1-6; D is ambiguous. Trimming removed 2 bases from V and 11 bases from J, with 10 bases in between. Germline CDR1 reads MNHNY; CDR2 reads SVGAGI (reference sequence). This CDR3 has 13 residues. As DNA, the CDR3 is TGTGCCAGCAGTTACGAGGGTAGTGCACCCCTCCACTTT. Residues: CASSYEGSAPLHF.